This paragraph reports one T cell receptor (beta chain). Its antigen is unidentified. The CDR3 length is 14 residues. V dropped 0 bases and J dropped 5 bases, with 7 bases sitting between them. Germline V gene data show CDR1 as SGHVS and CDR2 as FNYEAQ. Some clones are missing from TCRdb's copy, which holds only in-frame ones; the method was immunoSEQ multiplex PCR. The sample has 95,000 to 150,000 clones; 92% are singletons. This record comes from a study of T cell responses to AZD1222 COVID-19 vaccine. Overall study context: Samples with a second dose at about 4 or about 12 weeks were pooled together. The study, taken as a whole, reports: Donors were largely white British and mainly female; clonal diversity was possibly underestimated. Regions 160-218 and 743-854 dominated among vaccine-associated CD4 TCRs spanning spike.

This sequence originates from an adult in good health. The material sequenced was peripheral blood, taken on day 0 of AZD1222 vaccination. The chain uses TRBV7-6 and TRBJ1-4; D gene uncertain. CDR3 coding DNA: TGTGCCAGCAGCTTAGCGTGGGGAAATGAAAAACTGTTTTTT. Its protein is CASSLAWGNEKLFF.